This T cell receptor beta chain was documented in a study of T cell responses to AZD1222 COVID-19 vaccine. Study overall: Second-dose intervals of approximately 4 or approximately 12 weeks were pooled.

The assay was immunoSEQ multiplex PCR, and TCRdb's table has in-frame clones only and misses some. Of under 150,000 clones in the sample, roughly 90% were seen once. Regarding this clone: Its antigen is not identified.

This CDR3 comprises 14 residues. V lost 1 base and J 4 bases, leaving 10 bases between the germline ends. Germline V gene sequence: CDR1 SGHNT, CDR2 YENEEA. Regarding the study as a whole: Donors were mostly white British, more females; clonal diversity possibly underestimated.

Here the sequenced sample was peripheral blood, taken on day 0 of AZD1222 vaccination. This TCR was recovered from an adult in good health. J is TRBJ1-2 and V is TRBV11-3; no clear D. The CDR3 DNA reads TGTGCCAGCAGCTTAGCATCGGGGAGCTATGGCTACACCTTC. Translating gives CASSLASGSYGYTF.